A selection of T cell receptor beta chains follows, all from one sample in a study of blood T cell repertoires in COVID-19. Sequencing used immunoSEQ multiplex PCR; TCRdb keeps in-frame clones, though not all of them. The sample records 180,000 or so clones, around four fifths being singletons. Sequenced input: PBMCs or T cells enriched from blood (not recorded which). These receptors were taken from a woman aged 50 to 60 in a cohort exposed to, infected with or recovered from COVID-19 (not recorded which). Both conserved end residues are part of each CDR3. The D gene is left open where the match is weak. A clone size is listed for some rows: how often the clone was seen (once, few, many), or a class if it is expanded.

-	-	TRBV19	TRBJ2-3	CASSIGAGYTDTQYF	TGTGCCAGTAGTATAGGGGCGGGATACACAGATACGCAGTATTTT
TRBD2	-	TRBV7-8	TRBJ2-2	CASSLALAGTNTGELFF	TGTGCCAGCAGCTTAGCACTAGCGGGGACGAACACCGGGGAGCTGTTTTTT
TRBD1	-	TRBV29-1	TRBJ2-3	CSVEGQGAEDTQYF	TGCAGCGTTGAGGGACAGGGGGCCGAGGATACGCAGTATTTT
-	-	TRBV28	TRBJ1-3	CASTSWGNRDTIYF	TGTGCCAGCACGTCGTGGGGCAATAGGGACACCATATATTTT
-	-	TRBV11-3	TRBJ2-3	CASSLGTAADTQYF	TGTGCCAGCAGCTTAGGTACAGCCGCAGATACGCAGTATTTT
-	-	TRBV2	TRBJ2-2	CASSRRGDGGELFF	TGTGCCAGCTCGAGGCGGGGCGACGGCGGGGAGCTGTTTTTT
-	once	TRBV10-3	TRBJ1-2	CAISESRDNYGYTF	TGTGCCATCAGTGAGTCGAGGGATAACTATGGCTACACCTTC
-	-	TRBV7-3	TRBJ1-6	CASSYTGSPDNSPLHF	TGTGCCAGCAGCTATACAGGTTCCCCCGATAATTCACCCCTCCACTTT
TRBD1	-	TRBV6-1	TRBJ2-1	CASSESDRVYNEQFF	TGTGCCAGCAGTGAGTCGGACAGGGTTTACAATGAGCAGTTCTTC
TRBD1	few	TRBV27	TRBJ2-7	CATLRTGGNYEQYF	TGTGCCACCCTGAGGACAGGGGGCAACTACGAGCAGTACTTC
-	-	TRBV19	TRBJ2-7	CASKSDLNYEQYF	TGTGCCAGTAAGTCTGATCTAAACTACGAGCAGTACTTC
-	-	TRBV7-2	TRBJ1-2	CASRSRRGDTSYGYTF	TGTGCCAGCAGGTCCCGCCGGGGGGACACCAGCTATGGCTACACCTTC
-	-	TRBV19	TRBJ1-2	CASSSTSSYGYTF	TGTGCCAGTAGTTCGACATCTTCCTATGGCTACACCTTC
-	-	TRBV5-4	TRBJ1-1	CASSPQVRATAPEAFF	TGTGCCAGCAGCCCACAGGTTAGGGCGACGGCCCCTGAAGCTTTCTTT
-	-	TRBV4-3	TRBJ2-7	CASSPRLASRYEQYF	TGCGCCAGCAGCCCTCGACTGGCCTCACGCTACGAGCAGTACTTC
-	-	TRBV3-1/TRBV3-2	TRBJ1-3	CASSQVQGGNTIYF	TGTGCCAGCAGCCAGGTACAGGGTGGAAACACCATATATTTT
TRBD2	once	TRBV3-1/TRBV3-2	TRBJ2-4	CASSQPTGTSGGPNYVAKNIQYF	TGTGCCAGCAGCCAACCGACTGGGACTAGCGGGGGGCCGAACTACGTAGCCAAAAACATTCAGTACTTC
TRBD2	-	TRBV5-1	TRBJ2-1	CASKPVPGTSGRLGYNEQFF	TGCGCCAGCAAGCCGGTCCCCGGGACTAGCGGGAGGTTGGGGTACAATGAGCAGTTCTTC
-	-	TRBV30	TRBJ1-1	CAWNGQLNTEAFF	TGTGCCTGGAACGGACAGTTGAACACTGAAGCTTTCTTT
-	-	TRBV19	TRBJ2-6	CASSISDILSGANVLTF	TGTGCCAGTAGTATAAGTGACATCCTTTCTGGGGCCAACGTCCTGACTTTC
TRBD1	-	TRBV10-2	TRBJ2-7	CASSHPGQGGNEQYF	TGCGCCAGCAGCCATCCGGGACAGGGAGGGAACGAGCAGTACTTC
-	few	TRBV9	TRBJ1-5	CASSAEGVQPQHF	TGTGCCAGCAGCGCAGAGGGCGTTCAGCCCCAGCATTTT
TRBD2	-	TRBV3-1/TRBV3-2	TRBJ2-7	CASSQERLAGGEQYF	TGTGCCAGCAGCCAAGAGAGACTAGCGGGGGGCGAGCAGTACTTC
-	-	TRBV7-2	TRBJ2-3	CASSLDDYPSTDTQYF	TGTGCCAGCAGCTTAGACGACTACCCGAGCACAGATACGCAGTATTTT
TRBD1	-	TRBV2	TRBJ1-6	CASSPQTGDNSPLHF	TGTGCCAGCAGTCCCCAGACAGGGGATAATTCACCCCTCCACTTT
-	-	TRBV28	TRBJ1-1	CAICQGNTEAFF	TGTGCCATCTGCCAGGGGAACACTGAAGCTTTCTTT
-	-	TRBV30	TRBJ1-6	CAWSDGQPNSPLHF	TGTGCCTGGAGTGACGGACAGCCAAATTCACCCCTCCACTTT
TRBD1	-	TRBV6-2/TRBV6-3	TRBJ1-5	CASSYPLQGAKEPQHF	TGTGCCAGCAGTTATCCCCTTCAGGGGGCTAAGGAGCCCCAGCATTTT
-	-	TRBV10-3	TRBJ1-3	CAISELTQASGNTIYF	TGTGCCATCAGTGAGTTAACTCAGGCCTCTGGAAACACCATATATTTT
TRBD1	-	TRBV19	TRBJ1-5	CASDRGPNSNQPQHF	TGTGCCAGCGACAGGGGACCAAATAGCAATCAGCCCCAGCATTTT
TRBD1	-	TRBV3-1/TRBV3-2	TRBJ1-3	CASSRRTGVSSGNTIYF	TGTGCCAGCAGCCGTCGGACAGGGGTTTCATCTGGAAACACCATATATTTT
TRBD2	-	TRBV4-3	TRBJ2-7	CASSQAMGGSYEQYF	TGCGCCAGCAGCCAAGCCATGGGGGGGAGCTACGAGCAGTACTTC
TRBD1	-	TRBV30	TRBJ2-7	CAWNLDREEQYF	TGTGCCTGGAACCTGGACAGGGAAGAGCAGTACTTC
-	-	TRBV7-7	TRBJ2-1	CASSFSHSSYNEQFF	TGTGCTAGCAGCTTCTCCCATAGCTCCTACAATGAGCAGTTCTTC
-	-	TRBV5-1	TRBJ1-1	CASSSGTGGVTTEAFF	TGCGCCAGCAGTTCGGGGACGGGGGGAGTCACAACTGAAGCTTTCTTT
-	-	TRBV12-3/TRBV12-4	TRBJ2-7	CASSPRYYEQYF	TGTGCCAGCAGCCCACGCTACTACGAGCAGTACTTC
TRBD1	-	TRBV7-9	TRBJ1-3	CASSLHTTGDGNTIYF	TGTGCCAGCAGCTTACACACTACAGGGGATGGAAACACCATATATTTT
-	-	TRBV28	TRBJ1-5	CASSLSGSNQPQHF	TGTGCCAGCAGTTTGTCGGGGAGCAATCAGCCCCAGCATTTT
-	-	TRBV28	TRBJ1-2	CASRGQNYGYIF	TGTGCCAGCAGGGGGCAGAACTATGGCTACATCTTC
-	few	TRBV7-3	TRBJ1-1	CASGRQQNTEAFF	TGTGCCAGCGGACGACAGCAGAACACTGAAGCTTTCTTT
-	-	TRBV7-9	TRBJ2-5	CASSLFPGGETQYF	TGTGCCAGCAGCTTATTTCCAGGAGGGGAGACCCAGTACTTC